This T cell receptor beta chain was obtained from a study of shared clonotypes between healthy human individuals. In the study overall: Two women and a few men aged 18 to 49 served as donors. Each donor contributed plates that comprised three CD4 naive, three CD4 memory, two CD8 naive and one CD8 memory.

The data were produced by immunoSEQ multiplex PCR, yet TCRdb's version contains in-frame clones alone and is incomplete. Among around 1.9 million clones listed, about 93% were seen once. Trimming left V 5 bases short and J 5 bases short, with 12 bases between. This CDR3 spans 13 amino acids. The V gene's germline CDR1 is PRHDT and CDR2 FYEKMQ (reference sequence). Naive-designated CD8 cells lacked CD45RO, were positively enriched for CCR7, and omitted terminally differentiated effector memory CD45RA+ cells. Donors, healthy HIV-negative adults, lacked recent acute infections or vaccinations. The source is a man aged 18 to 29 in good health. Some clones in this sample may be carry-over from other donors' samples. Material: naive CD8+ T cells from PBMCs. The V call is TRBV13, the J call TRBJ2-5, with D unresolved. The CDR3 coding sequence is TGTGCCAGCAGCAGATCGGAGAGGGAGACCCAGTACTTC. Translating gives CASSRSERETQYF.